A single sample gave rise to the 28 T cell receptor beta chains below, sequenced in a study of patients and donors after allogeneic stem cell transplantation. TCRdb used MiXCR to reprocess the RT-PCR reads, holding one entry per CDR3 protein. The table lists roughly 960,000 distinct CDR3 sequences, over 15% of them singletons. What was sequenced was blood, either unsorted or a sorted T cell fraction (not recorded which). These receptors were collected from a human donor who was either an allogeneic HSCT recipient or a stem cell or donor lymphocyte infusion donor (not recorded which). It is not recorded whose cells these are; they may come from a transplant donor.

The table lists this clonotype with a few counts. V is TRBV5-1 and J is TRBJ1-1; D possibly corresponds to TRBD1 (5 bases). The V and J ends lost 4 bases and 2 bases respectively, with 12 bases between them. Germline loops: CDR1 SGHRS, CDR2 YFSETQ. This CDR3 is 14 amino acids long. CDR3 in DNA: TGCGCCAGCAGCGTGGCGACAGCAAACACTGAAGCTTTCTTT. Translating it yields CASSVATANTEAFF.

This clonotype was counted only a few times. The genes are TRBV11-2 and TRBJ1-5; 8 bases match TRBD1. Germline loops: CDR1 SGHAT, CDR2 FQNNGV. This CDR3 has 17 residues. The V segment lost 6 bases and the J segment 3 bases; nucleotides outside the gene matches: 13. The CDR3 here is CASRGGQDRVNNQPQHF. CDR3 DNA: TGTGCCAGCAGGGGAGGACAGGACAGGGTTAACAATCAGCCCCAGCATTTT.

V and J are TRBV11-1 and TRBJ2-1; 7 nucleotides agree with TRBD2. The germline CDR1 and CDR2 sequences are SGHAT and FQDESV (reference sequence). The CDR3 spans 18 residues. The trim removed 7 bases at V and 6 bases at J, leaving 21 bases unmatched. The CDR3 reads CASTQGTSAGLKLNEQFF. The CDR3 nucleotides read TGTGCCAGCACCCAAGGCACTAGCGCGGGACTGAAACTCAATGAGCAGTTCTTC.

This clonotype was counted a few times. The chain links TRBV9 to TRBJ2-1; D is unclear. The CDR3 is made up of 15 amino acids. The germline V gene has CDR1 SGDLS and CDR2 YYNGEE. V was pared by 7 bases and J by 0 bases, with 14 bases between. Here the CDR3 DNA reads TGTGCCAGCGGAGTGAGCCCGGCCTCCTACAATGAGCAGTTCTTC. Amino acids: CASGVSPASYNEQFF.

This clonotype was recorded many times. The V gene is TRBV10-3, the J gene TRBJ1-2; no clear D. V shed 4 bases and J shed 6 bases, with 9 bases lying between them. CDR1 and CDR2 (germline): ENHRY, SYGVKD. The CDR3 totals 12 residues. The CDR3 sequence is CAISGGKDGYTF. CDR3 coding DNA: TGTGCCATCAGTGGAGGGAAGGATGGCTACACCTTC.

This rearrangement joins TRBV27 to TRBJ2-7; TRBD2 matches 10 bases. Unmatched junction bases numbered 6, after V lost 5 bases and J lost 2 bases. The CDR3 consists of 15 residues. Looked up from germline, CDR1 is MNHEY and CDR2 is SMNVEV (reference sequence). The CDR3 loop reads CASSESGGATYEQYF. CDR3 nucleotides: TGTGCCAGCAGTGAGAGCGGGGGGGCGACCTACGAGCAGTACTTC.

The chain recombines TRBV6-2 or TRBV6-3 with TRBJ2-3; unclear D gene. The CDR3 is made up of 13 amino acids. Germline V gives CDR1 MNHEY, CDR2 SVGEGT. With 8 bases removed from V and 5 bases from J, the gap between germline ends came to 14 bases. This CDR3 reads CASARNRRDTQYF. The CDR3 bases are TGTGCCAGCGCAAGAAATAGGAGAGATACGCAGTATTTT.

This clonotype has a handful of counts. The chain employs TRBV12-3 or TRBV12-4 and TRBJ1-2; TRBD1 agrees at 7 bases. The V and J ends lost 6 bases and 4 bases, in that order; junction bases with no gene match: 8. The CDR3 runs 14 residues. The CDR3 spells CASSRLTGLYGYTF. The DNA for the CDR3 is TGTGCCAGCAGCCGTCTGACAGGGCTCTATGGCTACACCTTC.

This chain joins TRBV18 and TRBJ1-5; a possible D gene is TRBD1 (5 bases). This CDR3 is 16 amino acids long. Trimming took 5 bases from V and 3 from J, leaving 17 bases between them. Germline CDR1 and CDR2: KGHSH and LQKENI. The CDR3 spells CASSRSPGGDNQPQHF. Written as DNA, the CDR3 is TGTGCCAGCTCAAGGTCTCCGGGGGGGGACAATCAGCCCCAGCATTTT.

The rearrangement uses TRBV20-1 and TRBJ2-1; 12 bases match TRBD2. CDR1 and CDR2 from the germline V gene are DFQATT and SNEGSKA (reference sequence). J gave up 10 bases and V 2 bases, and 6 bases lay outside the gene matches. The CDR3 loop spans 14 amino acids. CDR3 in DNA: TGCAGTGCTAGACCCGGACTAGCGGGATACGAGCAGTTCTTC. Protein: CSARPGLAGYEQFF.

The rearrangement links TRBV18 to TRBJ1-1, with D hard to call. There are 16 residues in the CDR3. The germline gives CDR1 KGHSH, CDR2 LQKENI. V lost 1 base, J lost 3 bases, and 15 bases lay in between. CDR3: CASSPLMMSGDTEAFF. The CDR3 DNA follows: TGTGCCAGCTCACCACTAATGATGTCCGGGGACACTGAAGCTTTCTTT.

V is TRBV10-3 and J is TRBJ1-2, with D possibly matching TRBD1 (6 bases). The CDR3 totals 14 residues. The V end was cut by 6 bases, the J end by 4 bases, with 15 bases between. The germline CDR1 and CDR2 sequences are ENHRY and SYGVKD. The DNA of the CDR3 is TGTGCCATCAGCCCGGGGGGGCTGGTCTATGGCTACACCTTC. Its protein is CAISPGGLVYGYTF.

This clonotype was seen once. V gene TRBV13 combines with J gene TRBJ1-1; TRBD1 is a possible D gene (5 bases). Germline values: CDR1 PRHDT, CDR2 FYEKMQ (reference sequence). V was trimmed by 5 bases and J by 3 bases, leaving 13 bases between them. This CDR3 spans 14 amino acids. As DNA, the CDR3 is TGTGCCAGCAGCGGCGGGGAGGGGTACACTGAAGCTTTCTTT. This encodes CASSGGEGYTEAFF.

This clonotype was observed a handful of times. This chain joins TRBV5-5 and TRBJ2-7; TRBD1 matches at 9 bases. The CDR3 is 14 residues long. In germline, CDR1 is SGHKS, CDR2 YYEKEE (reference sequence). V was clipped by 5 bases and J by 3 bases; unmatched bases: 6. The DNA of the CDR3 is TGTGCCAGCAGATCACCGGGACAGGGCTACGAGCAGTACTTC. Protein sequence: CASRSPGQGYEQYF.

CDR3 protein: CASSSPGGANTIYF. As DNA, the CDR3 is TGTGCCAGCAGTTCCCCAGGGGGCGCAAACACCATATATTTT. V usage is TRBV6-5 and J usage is TRBJ1-3, with TRBD1 matching over 8 bases. The junction had 5 bases not matched to a gene; V was cut back by 4 bases and J by 6 bases. The CDR3 sequence is 14 residues long. Germline V gives CDR1 MNHEY, CDR2 SVGAGI.

A few counts support this clonotype. This chain joins TRBV20-1 and TRBJ2-5; 13 bases align to TRBD2. CDR1 is DFQATT, CDR2 SNEGSKA, per germline (reference sequence). The CDR3 spans 14 residues. V dropped 2 bases and J dropped 12; count of bases not matched to a gene: 9. Here the CDR3 reads CSARRGTSGAKEYF. CDR3 nucleotides: TGCAGTGCTAGAAGGGGGACTAGCGGGGCTAAAGAGTACTTC.

This clonotype came up a few times. This chain uses TRBV13 with TRBJ2-3, with 8 bases matching TRBD2. The CDR3 runs 18 residues. Germline V gene sequence: CDR1 PRHDT, CDR2 FYEKMQ (reference sequence). V shed 4 bases, J shed 6 bases, and the junction held 18 bases outside the gene matches. The CDR3 sequence: CASSSPSGPDHSPDTQYF. As DNA, the CDR3 is TGTGCCAGCAGCTCCCCTAGCGGGCCGGACCATTCCCCGGATACGCAGTATTTT.

This clonotype was observed a handful of times. The V call is TRBV27, the J call TRBJ2-6, with no clear D. There are 15 residues in the CDR3. The V and J ends lost 8 bases and 0 bases respectively, with 11 bases between them. CDR1 and CDR2 from the germline V gene are MNHEY and SMNVEV (reference sequence). This chain's CDR3 is CASENTYSGANVLTF. CDR3 nucleotides: TGTGCCAGCGAAAATACTTACTCTGGGGCCAACGTCCTGACTTTC.

The chain carries TRBV5-1 and TRBJ2-1, with a weak D call TRBD2 (5 bases). CDR3 length equals 18 residues. Trimming shortened V by 0 bases and J by 0 bases, and 16 bases separated the two germline ends. Germline V gives CDR1 SGHRS, CDR2 YFSETQ. In nucleotides, the CDR3 is TGCGCCAGCAGCTTGGGGGTTGGCGGGTCCGGCTCCTACAATGAGCAGTTCTTC. Translating it yields CASSLGVGGSGSYNEQFF. Supplemented by reference TRBV5-1 and TRBJ2-1, the full variable domain reads KAGVTQTPRYLIKTRGQQVTLSCSPISGHRSVSWYQQTPGQGLQFLFEYFSETQRNKGNFPGRFSGRQFSNSRSEMNVSTLELGDSALYLCASSLGVGGSGSYNEQFFGPGTRLTVL.

This clonotype was seen just once. DNA of the CDR3: TGTGCCAGTACGTGGACAGTCGAAGCTTTCTTT. Its protein is CASTWTVEAFF. This chain joins TRBV19 and TRBJ1-1; perhaps TRBD1 as D (6 bases). In germline, CDR1 is LNHDA, CDR2 SQIVND (reference sequence). This CDR3 is 11 amino acids long. With 7 bases removed from V and 8 bases from J, the gap between germline ends came to 11 bases. Looking up the rest from reference TRBV19 and TRBJ1-1 gives the full variable domain: DGGITQSPKYLFRKEGQNVTLSCEQNLNHDAMYWYRQDPGQGLRLIYYSQIVNDFQKGDIAEGYSVSREKKESFPLTVTSAQKNPTAFYLCASTWTVEAFFGQGTRLTVV.

The chain carries TRBV5-5 and TRBJ1-4, with unresolved D. The germline V and J ends were trimmed by 0 bases and 0 bases, with 9 bases remaining between them. The V gene's germline CDR1 is SGHKS and CDR2 YYEKEE (reference sequence). There are 16 residues in the CDR3. In nucleotides, the CDR3 is TGTGCCAGCAGCTTGGTGCAGGCTGCAACTAATGAAAAACTGTTTTTT. As protein: CASSLVQAATNEKLFF.

This clonotype was observed a few times. The chain is built from TRBV20-1 and TRBJ2-5; 8 bases map to TRBD1. The V and J ends lost 4 bases and 3 bases, in that order; junction bases with no gene match: 1. CDR3 length: 12 residues. Germline V lookup: CDR1 DFQATT, CDR2 SNEGSKA (reference sequence). The chain's CDR3 is CSAKTGEETQYF. In DNA form, the CDR3 reads TGCAGTGCTAAGACAGGGGAAGAGACCCAGTACTTC.

The sample holds a few counts of this clonotype. V is TRBV12-3 or TRBV12-4 and J is TRBJ2-5; 10 nucleotides match TRBD2. V lost 4 bases, J lost 6 bases, and 8 bases stayed unmatched. CDR3 length equals 15 residues. CDR3 region: CASSYSGGALKTQYF. The CDR3 region has the DNA TGTGCCAGCAGTTACAGCGGGGGGGCCCTAAAGACCCAGTACTTC.

This clonotype came up a few times. The V call is TRBV21-1, the J call TRBJ2-1; the table assigns TRBD2, which was not confirmed against the DNA. TRBV21-1 is a pseudogene. The CDR3 has 14 residues. CDR3 DNA: TGTGCCAGCAGGACGGGCCCAGATAACAATGAGCAGTTCTTC. Its protein is CASRTGPDNNEQFF.

This clonotype was seen more than once but under ten times. The genes are TRBV20-1 and TRBJ1-2; 7 bases map to TRBD1. The CDR3 is 14 amino acids. Trimming at V came to 4 bases and at J to 4 bases, leaving 9 bases not matched to a gene. The germline V gene encodes CDR1 DFQATT and CDR2 SNEGSKA (reference sequence). The CDR3, as DNA: TGCAGTGCTACACCCCAGACAGGGCCCTATGGCTACACCTTC. This encodes CSATPQTGPYGYTF.

The chain links TRBV5-1 to TRBJ1-2, with D unresolved. The CDR3 has 13 residues. V lost 4 bases, J lost 7 bases, and 14 bases lay in between. From germline, CDR1 is SGHRS and CDR2 YFSETQ. Here the CDR3 DNA reads TGCGCCAGCAGCCCGGAAGAAGGCTTTGGCTACACCTTC. Encoded protein: CASSPEEGFGYTF.

This clonotype was picked up one time. The rearrangement links TRBV6-2 or TRBV6-3 to TRBJ2-1; 9 bases match TRBD1. V shed 4 bases, J shed 7 bases, and the junction held 11 bases outside the gene matches. Per the germline V gene, CDR1 is MNHEY and CDR2 is SVGEGT. The CDR3 length is 16 residues. CDR3 loop: CASSSQWDRAWNEQFF. CDR3 nucleotide sequence: TGTGCCAGCAGTTCCCAATGGGACAGGGCGTGGAATGAGCAGTTCTTC.

This CDR3 is CAIHSDRGRVDQETQYF. DNA for the CDR3: TGTGCCATCCACTCGGACAGGGGTCGCGTAGACCAAGAGACCCAGTACTTC. This chain connects TRBV5-8 to TRBJ2-5; TRBD1 aligns across 9 bases. CDR3 size: 17 residues. With V trimmed by 9 bases and J by 0 bases, 15 bases remained unmatched. Germline CDR1 reads SGHTS; CDR2 reads YDEGEE.